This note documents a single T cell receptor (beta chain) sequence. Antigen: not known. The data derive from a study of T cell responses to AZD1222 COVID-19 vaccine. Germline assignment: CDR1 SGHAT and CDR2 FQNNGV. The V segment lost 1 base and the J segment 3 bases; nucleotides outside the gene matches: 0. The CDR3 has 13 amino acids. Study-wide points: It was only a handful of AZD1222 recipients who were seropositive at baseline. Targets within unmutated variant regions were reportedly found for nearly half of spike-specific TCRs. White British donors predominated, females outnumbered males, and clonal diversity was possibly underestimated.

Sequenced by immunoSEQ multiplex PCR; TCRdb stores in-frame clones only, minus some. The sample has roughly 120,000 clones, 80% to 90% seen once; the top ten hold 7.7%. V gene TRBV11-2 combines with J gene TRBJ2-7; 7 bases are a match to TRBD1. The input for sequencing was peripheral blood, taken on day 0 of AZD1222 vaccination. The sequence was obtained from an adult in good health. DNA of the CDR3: TGTGCCAGCAGCTTAGGGGACAGCTACGAGCAGTACTTC. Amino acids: CASSLGDSYEQYF.